These 26 T cell receptor beta chains were all obtained from the same sample, sequenced in a study of blood T cell repertoires in COVID-19. Sequencing was performed with immunoSEQ multiplex PCR; in TCRdb, only in-frame clones are kept and a portion is missing. The table has 200,000 to 300,000 clones, 75% to 90% seen once. Sequencing used peripheral blood. These receptors were taken from a woman between 25 and 40 years old who had recovered from COVID-19.

The chain combines TRBV7-2 with TRBJ2-3; 11 bases line up with TRBD2. The CDR3 contains 18 residues. Germline V gene data show CDR1 as SGHTA and CDR2 as FQGNSA. Trimming cost V 0 bases and J 1 base; bases outside gene matches: 6. The CDR3 region is CASSLARASGGRTDTQYF. As DNA, the CDR3 is TGTGCCAGCAGCTTAGCGCGGGCTAGCGGGGGGCGCACAGATACGCAGTATTTT.

This clone was seen once. The chain is built from TRBV6-5 and TRBJ2-5; 12 bases line up with TRBD1. Germline V gene lookup returns CDR1 MNHEY and CDR2 SVGAGI. J lost 5 bases, V lost 8 bases, and 9 bases had no gene match. This CDR3 is 15 amino acids long. The DNA of the CDR3 is TGTGCCAGCCTGAGGGGACAGGGGGCTTTGGAGACCCAGTACTTC. Its translation is CASLRGQGALETQYF.

This sequence joins TRBV4-1 and TRBJ2-3; TRBD2 agrees at 10 bases. This CDR3 comprises 18 residues. The V and J ends lost 0 bases and 2 bases, in that order; junction bases with no gene match: 8. Looked up from germline, CDR1 is MGHRA and CDR2 is YSYEKL. The CDR3 DNA sequence: TGCGCCAGCAGCCAAGATACCGTAGCGGGGGGTAACACAGATACGCAGTATTTT. Amino acids: CASSQDTVAGGNTDTQYF.

This clone was seen only once. The chain has TRBV7-2 and TRBJ2-3; D possibly corresponds to TRBD1 (6 bases). The CDR3 runs 15 residues. Trimming stripped 2 bases from V and 0 bases from J, with 9 bases between. In germline, CDR1 is SGHTA, CDR2 FQGNSA. As DNA, the CDR3 is TGTGCCAGCAGCTTACAGACAGGAAGCACAGATACGCAGTATTTT. As protein: CASSLQTGSTDTQYF.

This chain joins TRBV10-3 and TRBJ1-5; TRBD1 might be the D (5 bases). This CDR3 spans 14 amino acids. Germline values: CDR1 ENHRY, CDR2 SYGVKD. V shed 3 bases and J shed 3 bases, with 9 bases lying between them. The CDR3 sequence: CAISDREPNQPQHF. CDR3 nucleotides: TGTGCCATCAGTGACAGGGAACCCAATCAGCCCCAGCATTTT.

The chain links TRBV18 to TRBJ1-1; 10 positions agree with TRBD1. Trimming at V came to 2 bases and at J to 0 bases, leaving 3 bases not matched to a gene. The CDR3 has 16 amino acids. Germline-derived CDR1 and CDR2 are KGHSH and LQKENI. The DNA for the CDR3 is TGTGCCAGCTCACCAGGGACAGGGGCTCTGAACACTGAAGCTTTCTTT. Its translation is CASSPGTGALNTEAFF.

This clone was observed a few times. This rearrangement joins TRBV25-1 to TRBJ2-5; D remains unclear. Trimming removed 4 bases from V and 2 bases from J, with 11 bases in between. The CDR3 has 14 amino acids. Germline V gene data show CDR1 as MGHDK and CDR2 as SYGVNS. This CDR3 reads CASSAYRNQETQYF. CDR3 DNA sequence: TGTGCCAGCAGTGCCTACAGAAATCAAGAGACCCAGTACTTC.

The gene calls are TRBV4-1 and TRBJ1-6, with TRBD1 matching over 7 bases. The CDR3 covers 14 residues. Per the germline V gene, CDR1 is MGHRA and CDR2 is YSYEKL. The V and J ends lost 5 bases and 6 bases, in that order; junction bases with no gene match: 4. In DNA, the CDR3 is TGCGCCAGCAGCATCCGACAGGGTAATTCACCCCTCCACTTT. Its translation: CASSIRQGNSPLHF.

V gene TRBV3-1 (or the pseudogene TRBV3-2) combines with J gene TRBJ1-3, with D possibly TRBD1 on 5 matching bases. Deletions cut 8 bases from V and 0 bases from J, with 23 bases between. CDR1 is LGHDT, CDR2 YNNKEL, per germline (reference sequence). This CDR3 is built from 18 residues. CDR3 sequence reads: CASSPYVGPPTSGNTIYF. In nucleotides, the CDR3 is TGTGCCAGCTCCCCATATGTGGGGCCCCCTACCTCTGGAAACACCATATATTTT.

This chain links TRBV5-1 with TRBJ1-1; D not resolved. The CDR3 runs 15 residues. Per the germline V gene, CDR1 is SGHRS and CDR2 is YFSETQ. V shed 0 bases and J shed 7 bases, with 16 bases lying between them. CDR3 amino acids: CASSLAPGGAYEAFF. CDR3 coding DNA: TGCGCCAGCAGCTTGGCTCCAGGAGGAGCCTATGAAGCTTTCTTT.

The J gene is TRBJ1-5, the V gene TRBV11-3; 7 bases match TRBD1. Unmatched junction bases numbered 10, after V lost 5 bases and J lost 3 bases. Looked up from germline, CDR1 is SGHNT and CDR2 is YENEEA. This CDR3 has 16 amino acids. The DNA of the CDR3 is TGTGCCAGCAGCACCGCCCAGGGGGTCACCAATCAGCCCCAGCATTTT. This encodes CASSTAQGVTNQPQHF.

The chain recombines TRBV7-9 with TRBJ1-2; D gene ambiguous. Germline V gene data show CDR1 as SEHNR and CDR2 as FQNEAQ (reference sequence). The CDR3 length is 15 residues. Trimming shortened V by 4 bases and J by 0 bases, and 12 bases separated the two germline ends. In DNA form, the CDR3 reads TGTGCCAGCAGCTCCACCGGGGTGGCTAACTATGGCTACACCTTC. It translates to CASSSTGVANYGYTF.

The CDR3 loop is CAWSGRRGGYNEQFF. In nucleotides, the CDR3 is TGTGCCTGGAGTGGGAGGCGCGGGGGGTACAATGAGCAGTTCTTC. The chain carries TRBV30 and TRBJ2-1; the match to TRBD2 covers 8 bases. After removal of 1 base from V and 4 bases from J, the junction contained 6 bases not matched to a gene. Germline-derived CDR1 and CDR2 are GTSNPN and SVGIG (reference sequence). The CDR3 has 15 residues.

The gene calls are TRBV3-1 (or the pseudogene TRBV3-2) and TRBJ1-6; D is unclear. Germline V gene data show CDR1 as LGHDT and CDR2 as YNNKEL (reference sequence). V was cut by 2 bases and J by 7 bases, with 6 bases left in between. There are 13 residues in the CDR3. The CDR3 DNA sequence: TGTGCCAGCAGCCAATCACTCAATTCACCCCTCCACTTT. This gives the protein CASSQSLNSPLHF.

This clone was detected only once. The V call is TRBV6-2 or TRBV6-3, the J call TRBJ2-7, with TRBD1 matching 11 bases. CDR1 is MNHEY and CDR2 is SVGEGT in the germline V gene. The CDR3 loop spans 15 amino acids. The V and J ends lost 4 bases and 3 bases, in that order; junction bases with no gene match: 5. CDR3 amino acids: CASSSRTGGRYEQYF. CDR3 nucleotide sequence: TGTGCCAGCAGTTCGCGGACAGGGGGCCGCTACGAGCAGTACTTC.

The rearrangement links TRBV5-1 to TRBJ1-1; the D gene is possibly TRBD1 (6 bases). V was pared by 0 bases and J by 4 bases, with 16 bases between. There are 16 residues in the CDR3. From germline, CDR1 is SGHRS and CDR2 YFSETQ. The CDR3 protein is CASSLAGGGGFTEAFF. For the CDR3, the DNA is TGCGCCAGCAGCTTGGCAGGTGGGGGCGGCTTCACTGAAGCTTTCTTT. The full variable domain, with the rest looked up from reference TRBV5-1 and TRBJ1-1, is KAGVTQTPRYLIKTRGQQVTLSCSPISGHRSVSWYQQTPGQGLQFLFEYFSETQRNKGNFPGRFSGRQFSNSRSEMNVSTLELGDSALYLCASSLAGGGGFTEAFFGQGTRLTVV.

The rearrangement links TRBV6-5 to TRBJ2-2; TRBD1 might be the D (5 bases). Trimming took off 6 bases at V and 1 base at J, with 9 bases between the two ends. Germline values: CDR1 MNHEY, CDR2 SVGAGI. This CDR3 has 14 residues. CDR3 sequence: CASRDQGNTGELFF. The DNA of the CDR3 is TGTGCCAGCAGAGACCAGGGGAACACCGGGGAGCTGTTTTTT.

The chain employs TRBV20-1 and TRBJ2-7; TRBD1 matches at 9 bases. The CDR3 runs to 16 residues. V lost 3 bases, J lost 0 bases, and 9 bases stayed unmatched. Germline-derived CDR1 and CDR2 are DFQATT and SNEGSKA (reference sequence). The CDR3 sequence is CSASRYRGLSSYEQYF. CDR3 coding DNA: TGCAGTGCTAGTCGATACAGGGGGCTGAGCTCCTACGAGCAGTACTTC.

This chain connects TRBV4-2 to TRBJ1-2, with no clear D. Between the trimmed V and J ends, which lost 2 bases and 0 bases, there was a span of 10 bases. Germline CDR1 LGHNA, CDR2 YNFKEQ. The CDR3 contains 15 residues. CDR3 loop: CASSQLLGANYGYTF. Here the CDR3 DNA reads TGTGCCAGCAGCCAACTATTAGGAGCTAACTATGGCTACACCTTC.

The chain combines TRBV25-1 with TRBJ1-1; possibly TRBD1 for D (5 bases). Germline CDR1 reads MGHDK; CDR2 reads SYGVNS. The CDR3 is made up of 15 amino acids. V lost 2 bases, J lost 5 bases, and 15 bases lay in between. CDR3 DNA sequence: TGTGCCAGCAGTGAAGGGGCCAGCTTAAAAACTGAAGCTTTCTTT. This sequence encodes CASSEGASLKTEAFF.

The rearrangement joins TRBV7-9 to TRBJ2-2; D is perhaps TRBD2 (6 bases). V was pared by 0 bases and J by 0 bases, with 11 bases between. Germline values: CDR1 SEHNR, CDR2 FQNEAQ (reference sequence). This CDR3 is built from 17 residues. CDR3 DNA sequence: TGTGCCAGCAGCTTAGCTTTTGCGGGGTCGAACACCGGGGAGCTGTTTTTT. It is translated as CASSLAFAGSNTGELFF.

The chain recombines TRBV29-1 with TRBJ1-1; 8 bases line up with TRBD1. Germline assignment: CDR1 SQVTM and CDR2 ANQGSEA. The CDR3 is 15 amino acids. Trimming took 8 bases from V and 0 from J; bases not matched to a gene: 11. The CDR3 coding sequence is TGCAGCTTAAAACGGGACAGGAACATGAACACTGAAGCTTTCTTT. Translating gives CSLKRDRNMNTEAFF. Based on the CDR3 plus reference TRBV29-1 and TRBJ1-1, the full variable domain is SAVISQKPSRDICQRGTSLTIQCQVDSQVTMMFWYRQQPGQSLTLIATANQGSEATYESGFVIDKFPISRPNLTFSTLTVSNMSPEDSSIYLCSLKRDRNMNTEAFFGQGTRLTVV.

The chain is built from TRBV7-2 and TRBJ2-4; no clear D. Germline V gives CDR1 SGHTA, CDR2 FQGNSA. The ends were cut back, 10 bases at V and 3 bases at J, with 7 bases in the middle. There are 11 residues in the CDR3. DNA of the CDR3: TGTGCCACAGGAAACAAAAACATTCAGTACTTC. Its protein is CATGNKNIQYF.

This chain uses TRBV14 with TRBJ2-7, with 9 bases fitting TRBD1. The CDR3 spans 13 residues. J was trimmed by 5 bases and V by 5 bases; bases with no gene match: 4. Germline V gives CDR1 SGHDN, CDR2 FVKESK. The CDR3 DNA sequence: TGTGCCAGCAGCGGACGGGACAGGGACGAGCAGTACTTC. Amino acids: CASSGRDRDEQYF.

The sample holds one count of this clone. The chain carries TRBV27 and TRBJ1-2, with a weak D call TRBD1 (5 bases). V dropped 5 bases and J dropped 0 bases, with 19 bases sitting between them. The CDR3 is 17 residues long. CDR1 MNHEY and CDR2 SMNVEV come from the germline V gene (reference sequence). CDR3 residues: CASSPTTGRATNYGYTF. The DNA of the CDR3 is TGTGCCAGCAGTCCCACAACAGGACGTGCGACTAACTATGGCTACACCTTC.

This sequence joins TRBV2 and TRBJ2-7, with D possibly being TRBD2 (5 bases). V was pared by 0 bases and J by 3 bases, with 9 bases between. Germline V CDR1 and CDR2: SNHLY, FYNNEI. This CDR3 comprises 14 residues. In nucleotides, the CDR3 is TGTGCCAGCAGTGAAGCGCAAGGGAGCTACGAGCAGTACTTC. Translated, it gives CASSEAQGSYEQYF.